The 14 T cell receptor beta chains listed next were all sequenced from one sample in a study of shared clonotypes between healthy human individuals. This table comes from immunoSEQ multiplex PCR, and its TCRdb copy is limited to in-frame clones, with some not included. The data show 2 million to 2.5 million clones, roughly 96% seen once. Material for sequencing was naive CD4+ T cells sorted from blood. Subset given: CD45RA+ positively selected. Receptors were obtained from a man aged 18 to 30 in good health.

The chain recombines TRBV2 with TRBJ2-5; 8 bases fit TRBD1. The CDR3 has 12 amino acids. Germline V lookup: CDR1 SNHLY, CDR2 FYNNEI. The V gene end was trimmed by 7 bases and the J gene end by 6 bases; junction bases not matched to a gene: 4. In DNA form, the CDR3 reads TGTGCCAGCACTGGACAGGGAAAGACCCAGTACTTC. As protein: CASTGQGKTQYF. The variable domain in full, completed from reference TRBV2 and TRBJ2-5, reads EPEVTQTPSHQVTQMGQEVILRCVPISNHLYFYWYRQILGQKVEFLVSFYNNEISEKSEIFDDQFSVERPDGSNFTLKIRSTKLEDSAMYFCASTGQGKTQYFGPGTRLLVL.

V is TRBV6-6 and J is TRBJ2-7, with unresolved D. Germline V gene data show CDR1 as MNHNY and CDR2 as SVGAGI (reference sequence). The CDR3 consists of 14 residues. V shed 6 bases and J shed 3 bases, with 15 bases lying between them. The CDR3 spells CASRPKGPLYEQYF. In DNA form, the CDR3 reads TGTGCCAGCAGACCTAAAGGACCCCTCTACGAGCAGTACTTC.

In the case of this clone: Other DNA sequences in the same sample also yield this CDR3. The chain employs TRBV28 and TRBJ1-2; TRBD1 agrees at 8 bases. CDR3 length: 13 amino acids. Germline values: CDR1 MDHEN, CDR2 SYDVKM. V gave up 5 bases and J gave up 3 bases; unmatched junction bases: 2. CDR3 sequence reads: CASSLDRDYGYTF. The CDR3 DNA reads as TGTGCCAGCAGTCTGGACAGGGACTATGGCTACACCTTC.

This sequence joins TRBV11-2 and TRBJ2-7; 8 nucleotides align to TRBD1. J was trimmed by 2 bases and V by 5 bases; bases with no gene match: 5. The CDR3 is made up of 14 amino acids. In germline, CDR1 is SGHAT, CDR2 FQNNGV. The CDR3 sequence: CASSTGQGPYEQYF. The CDR3 nucleotides read TGTGCCAGCAGCACCGGACAGGGACCCTACGAGCAGTACTTC.

CDR3 region: CASSESGGVVGTQYF. The CDR3 nucleotides read TGCGCCAGCAGTGAGTCGGGGGGCGTCGTTGGGACCCAGTACTTC. The V gene is TRBV10-1, the J gene TRBJ2-5; TRBD1 or TRBD2 may be the D gene (6 bases each). CDR3 size: 15 residues. The V end lost 0 bases, the J end lost 7 bases, and 15 bases lay between the germline ends. CDR1 and CDR2 from the germline V gene are WNHNN and SYGVQD (reference sequence).

This chain connects TRBV6-6 to TRBJ2-3; TRBD2 aligns across 9 bases. The V gene end was trimmed by 4 bases and the J gene end by 7 bases; junction bases not matched to a gene: 12. Germline V gene sequence: CDR1 MNHNY, CDR2 SVGAGI (reference sequence). The CDR3 runs to 16 residues. The CDR3 DNA follows: TGTGCCAGCAGTTCGCCAGCGGGAGGTTTGGTATATACGCAGTATTTT. Translation: CASSSPAGGLVYTQYF.

This clone was counted between two and nine times. V and J are TRBV5-4 and TRBJ2-7, with 8 bases lining up with TRBD2. The CDR3 length is 15 residues. Germline V gene data show CDR1 as SGHNT and CDR2 as YYREEE (reference sequence). V lost 7 bases, J lost 4 bases, and 13 bases stayed unmatched. The CDR3 DNA sequence: TGTGCCAGCCATGCTGCGGGAGGTAATAGGTACGAGCAGTACTTC. Translating it yields CASHAAGGNRYEQYF.

The V call is TRBV6-6, the J call TRBJ1-1, with TRBD1 as a possible D gene (5 bases). V was cut by 7 bases and J by 1 base, with 13 bases left in between. The CDR3 length is 14 residues. Per the germline V gene, CDR1 is MNHNY and CDR2 is SVGAGI (reference sequence). The DNA for the CDR3 is TGTGCCAGCACTCTCGACAGAGCGAACACTGAAGCTTTCTTT. The encoded protein is CASTLDRANTEAFF.

This clone was counted once. The gene calls are TRBV4-1 and TRBJ2-2, with a tentative D call TRBD1 (6 bases). Per the germline V gene, CDR1 is MGHRA and CDR2 is YSYEKL. V was pared by 1 base and J by 0 bases, with 9 bases between. The CDR3 sequence is 16 residues long. This CDR3 reads CASSQARTANTGELFF. In DNA form, the CDR3 reads TGCGCCAGCAGCCAAGCACGGACAGCGAACACCGGGGAGCTGTTTTTT.

This chain uses TRBV12-2 with TRBJ2-7; the table's D gene call, TRBD1, was not cross checked with the DNA. TRBV12-2 counts as a pseudogene. This CDR3 region has 16 residues. The CDR3 DNA sequence: TGTGCAAGTCGCTCAACAGGAGGGGACAGGGCCTACGAGCAGTACTTC. This sequence encodes CASRSTGGDRAYEQYF.

This chain links TRBV25-1 with TRBJ2-5; D is possibly TRBD1 (5 bases). V lost 2 bases, J lost 5 bases, and 12 bases lay in between. The CDR3 length is 14 residues. Germline loops: CDR1 MGHDK, CDR2 SYGVNS. In nucleotides, the CDR3 is TGTGCCAGCAGTGAACTGGACAACTGGGAGACCCAGTACTTC. It specifies CASSELDNWETQYF.

This clone was recorded once. The gene calls are TRBV6-1 and TRBJ1-5, with unresolved D. Germline assignment: CDR1 MNHNS and CDR2 SASEGT. The CDR3 length is 13 residues. V was cut by 3 bases and J by 5 bases, with 8 bases left in between. DNA for the CDR3: TGTGCCAGCAGTGAGCATCGAGATCAGCCCCAGCATTTT. Translating gives CASSEHRDQPQHF.

This chain connects TRBV7-9 to TRBJ2-3; TRBD1 matches 8 bases. V shed 5 bases and J 4 bases; nucleotides not matched to a gene: 2. The CDR3 runs to 13 residues. Per germline, CDR1 SEHNR and CDR2 FQNEAQ (reference sequence). CDR3 bases: TGTGCCAGCAGCGTACAGGGGGCAGATACGCAGTATTTT. It codes for CASSVQGADTQYF. Full variable domain (missing parts from reference TRBV7-9 and TRBJ2-3): DTGVSQNPRHKITKRGQNVTFRCDPISEHNRLYWYRQTLGQGPEFLTYFQNEAQLEKSRLLSDRFSAERPKGSFSTLEIQRTEQGDSAMYLCASSVQGADTQYFGPGTRLTVL.

The V gene is TRBV2, the J gene TRBJ1-1, with TRBD1 matching over 11 bases. V dropped 5 bases and J dropped 6; count of bases not matched to a gene: 8. This CDR3 contains 15 residues. Germline CDR1 reads SNHLY; CDR2 reads FYNNEI. In nucleotides, the CDR3 is TGTGCCAGCAGTCCCGGGACAGGGGGTTTGTCTGAAGCTTTCTTT. Translating it yields CASSPGTGGLSEAFF.